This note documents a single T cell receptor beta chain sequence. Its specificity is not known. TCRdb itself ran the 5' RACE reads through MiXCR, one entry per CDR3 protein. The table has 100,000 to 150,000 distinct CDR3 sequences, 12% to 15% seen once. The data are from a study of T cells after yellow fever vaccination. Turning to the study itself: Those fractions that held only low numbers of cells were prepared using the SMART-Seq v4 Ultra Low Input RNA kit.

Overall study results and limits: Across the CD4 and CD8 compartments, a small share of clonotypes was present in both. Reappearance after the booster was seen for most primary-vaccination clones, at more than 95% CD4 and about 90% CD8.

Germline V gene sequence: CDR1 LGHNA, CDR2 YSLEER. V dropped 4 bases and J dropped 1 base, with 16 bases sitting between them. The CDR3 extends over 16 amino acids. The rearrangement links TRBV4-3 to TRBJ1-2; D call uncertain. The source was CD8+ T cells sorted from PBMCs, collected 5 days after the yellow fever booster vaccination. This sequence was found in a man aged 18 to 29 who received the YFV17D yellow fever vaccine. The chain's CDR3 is CASSRQGWTDNYGYTF. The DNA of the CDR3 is TGCGCCAGCAGCCGCCAAGGGTGGACTGATAACTATGGCTACACCTTC.